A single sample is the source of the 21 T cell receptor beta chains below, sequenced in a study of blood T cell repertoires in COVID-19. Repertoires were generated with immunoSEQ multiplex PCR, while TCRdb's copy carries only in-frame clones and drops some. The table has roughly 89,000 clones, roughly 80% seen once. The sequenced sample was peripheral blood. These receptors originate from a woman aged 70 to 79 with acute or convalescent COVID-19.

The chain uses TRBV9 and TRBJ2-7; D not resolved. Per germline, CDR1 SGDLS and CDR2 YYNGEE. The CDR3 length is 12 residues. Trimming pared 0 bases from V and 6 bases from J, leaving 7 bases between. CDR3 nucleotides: TGTGCCAGCAGCGTAGGAGGCGGCGAGCAGTACTTC. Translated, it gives CASSVGGGEQYF.

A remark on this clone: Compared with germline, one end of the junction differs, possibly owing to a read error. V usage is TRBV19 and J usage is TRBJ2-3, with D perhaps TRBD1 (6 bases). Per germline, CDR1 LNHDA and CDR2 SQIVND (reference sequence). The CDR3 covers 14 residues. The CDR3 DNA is TGTGCCAGTAGCCCCCAAACCTCGACAGGTACGCAGTATTTT. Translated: CASSPQTSTGTQYF.

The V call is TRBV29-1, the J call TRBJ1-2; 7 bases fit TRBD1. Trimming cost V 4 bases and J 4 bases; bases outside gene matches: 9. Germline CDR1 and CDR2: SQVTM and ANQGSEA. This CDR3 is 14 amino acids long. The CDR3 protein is CSVGDSGGLYGYTF. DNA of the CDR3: TGCAGCGTTGGGGACAGTGGAGGGCTCTATGGCTACACCTTC. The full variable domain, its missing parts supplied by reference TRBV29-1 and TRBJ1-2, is SAVISQKPSRDICQRGTSLTIQCQVDSQVTMMFWYRQQPGQSLTLIATANQGSEATYESGFVIDKFPISRPNLTFSTLTVSNMSPEDSSIYLCSVGDSGGLYGYTFGSGTRLTVV.

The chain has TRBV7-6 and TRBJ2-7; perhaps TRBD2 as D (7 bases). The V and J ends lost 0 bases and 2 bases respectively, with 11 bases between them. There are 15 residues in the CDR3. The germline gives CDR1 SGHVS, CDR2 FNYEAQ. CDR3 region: CASSLAGGAPYEQYF. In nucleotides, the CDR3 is TGTGCCAGCAGCTTAGCTGGGGGGGCCCCCTACGAGCAGTACTTC.

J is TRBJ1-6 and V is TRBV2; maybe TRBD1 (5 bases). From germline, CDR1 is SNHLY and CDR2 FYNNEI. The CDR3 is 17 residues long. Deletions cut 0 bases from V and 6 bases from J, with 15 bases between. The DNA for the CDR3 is TGTGCCAGCAGTGAAGCGGGGCTCCAAGCCCCTAATTCACCCCTCCACTTT. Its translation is CASSEAGLQAPNSPLHF.

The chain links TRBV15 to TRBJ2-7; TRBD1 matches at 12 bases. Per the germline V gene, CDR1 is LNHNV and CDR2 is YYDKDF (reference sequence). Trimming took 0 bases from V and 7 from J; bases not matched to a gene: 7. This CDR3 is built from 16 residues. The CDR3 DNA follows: TGTGCCACCAGCAGAGATCTCGGGACAGGGGGCCAAGAGCAGTACTTC. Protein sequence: CATSRDLGTGGQEQYF.

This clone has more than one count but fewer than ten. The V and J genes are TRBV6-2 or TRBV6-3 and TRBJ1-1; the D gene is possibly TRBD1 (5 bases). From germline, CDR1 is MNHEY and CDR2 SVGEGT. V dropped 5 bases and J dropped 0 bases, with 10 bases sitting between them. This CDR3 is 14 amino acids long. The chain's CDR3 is CASSRQPLNTEAFF. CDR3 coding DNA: TGTGCCAGCAGTCGACAGCCTTTGAACACTGAAGCTTTCTTT.

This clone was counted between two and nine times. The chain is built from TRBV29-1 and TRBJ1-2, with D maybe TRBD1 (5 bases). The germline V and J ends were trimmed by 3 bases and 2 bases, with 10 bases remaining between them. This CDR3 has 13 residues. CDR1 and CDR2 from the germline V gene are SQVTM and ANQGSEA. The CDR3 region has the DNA TGCAGCGTTGACAGGGAGGGGAACTATGGCTACACCTTC. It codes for CSVDREGNYGYTF.

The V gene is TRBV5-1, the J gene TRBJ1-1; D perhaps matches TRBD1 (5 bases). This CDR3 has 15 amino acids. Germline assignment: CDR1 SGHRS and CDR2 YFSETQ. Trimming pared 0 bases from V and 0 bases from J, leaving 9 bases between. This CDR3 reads CASSLEAGLNTEAFF. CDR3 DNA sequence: TGCGCCAGCAGCTTGGAGGCAGGGTTGAACACTGAAGCTTTCTTT.

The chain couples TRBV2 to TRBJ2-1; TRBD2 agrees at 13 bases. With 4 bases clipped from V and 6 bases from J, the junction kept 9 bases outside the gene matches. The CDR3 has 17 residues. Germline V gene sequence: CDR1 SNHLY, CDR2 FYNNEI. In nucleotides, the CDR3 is TGTGCCAGCAGTGGGGTGTCAGGACTAGCGGGAGTCAATGAGCAGTTCTTC. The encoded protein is CASSGVSGLAGVNEQFF.

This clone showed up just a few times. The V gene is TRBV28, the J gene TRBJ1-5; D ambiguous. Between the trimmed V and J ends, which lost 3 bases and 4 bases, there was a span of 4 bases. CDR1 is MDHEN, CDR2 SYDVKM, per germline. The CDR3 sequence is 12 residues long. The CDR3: CASSFGNQPQHF. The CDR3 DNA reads TGTGCCAGCAGTTTCGGGAATCAGCCCCAGCATTTT.

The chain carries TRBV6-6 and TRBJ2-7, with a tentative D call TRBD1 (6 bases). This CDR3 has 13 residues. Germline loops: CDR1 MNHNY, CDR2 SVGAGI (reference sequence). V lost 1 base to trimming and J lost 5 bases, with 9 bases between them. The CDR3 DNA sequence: TGTGCCAGCAGTTACTTTAACAGGGACGAGCAGTACTTC. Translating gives CASSYFNRDEQYF.

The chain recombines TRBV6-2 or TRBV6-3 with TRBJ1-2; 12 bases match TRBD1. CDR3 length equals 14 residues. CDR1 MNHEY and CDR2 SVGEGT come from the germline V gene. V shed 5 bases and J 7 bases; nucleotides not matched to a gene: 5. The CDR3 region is CASSRDRGPGGYTF. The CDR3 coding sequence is TGTGCCAGCAGTCGGGACAGGGGGCCGGGTGGCTACACCTTC.

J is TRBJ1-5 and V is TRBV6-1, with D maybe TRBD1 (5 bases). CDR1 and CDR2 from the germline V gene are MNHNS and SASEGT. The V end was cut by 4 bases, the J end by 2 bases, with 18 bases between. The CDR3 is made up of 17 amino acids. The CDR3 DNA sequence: TGTGCCAGCAGTGCTAATGTAGGGGCGAGACGCAATCAGCCCCAGCATTTT. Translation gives CASSANVGARRNQPQHF.

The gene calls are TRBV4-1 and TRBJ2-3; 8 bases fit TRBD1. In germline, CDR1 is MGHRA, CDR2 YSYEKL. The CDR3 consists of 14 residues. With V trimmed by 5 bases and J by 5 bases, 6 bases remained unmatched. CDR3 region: CASSVPGQVDTQYF. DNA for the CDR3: TGCGCCAGCAGCGTCCCGGGACAGGTAGATACGCAGTATTTT.

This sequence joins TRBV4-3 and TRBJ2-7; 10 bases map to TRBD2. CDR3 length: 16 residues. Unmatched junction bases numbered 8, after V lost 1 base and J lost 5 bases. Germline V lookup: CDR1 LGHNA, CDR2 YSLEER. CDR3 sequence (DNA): TGCGCCAGCAGCCAAGGGTCTAGCGGGGGTATCCACGAGCAGTACTTC. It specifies CASSQGSSGGIHEQYF.

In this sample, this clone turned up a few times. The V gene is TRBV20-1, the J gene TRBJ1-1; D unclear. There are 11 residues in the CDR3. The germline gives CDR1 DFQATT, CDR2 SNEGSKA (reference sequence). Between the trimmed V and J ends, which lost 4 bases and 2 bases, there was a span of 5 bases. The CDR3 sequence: CSATFNTEAFF. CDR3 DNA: TGCAGTGCTACTTTTAACACTGAAGCTTTCTTT.

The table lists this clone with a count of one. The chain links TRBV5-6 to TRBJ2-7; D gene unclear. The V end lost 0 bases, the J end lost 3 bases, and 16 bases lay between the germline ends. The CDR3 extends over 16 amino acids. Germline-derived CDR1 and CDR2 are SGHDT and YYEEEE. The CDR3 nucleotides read TGTGCCAGCAGCTTGGTTTACAGTTTTCGGCACTACGAGCAGTACTTC. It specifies CASSLVYSFRHYEQYF.

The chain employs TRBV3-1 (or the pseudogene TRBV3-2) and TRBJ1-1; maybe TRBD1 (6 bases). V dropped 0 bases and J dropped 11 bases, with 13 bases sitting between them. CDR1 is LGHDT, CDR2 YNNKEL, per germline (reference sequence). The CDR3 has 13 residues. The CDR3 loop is CASSQEGAQKAFF. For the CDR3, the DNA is TGTGCCAGCAGCCAAGAGGGGGCACAGAAGGCTTTCTTT.

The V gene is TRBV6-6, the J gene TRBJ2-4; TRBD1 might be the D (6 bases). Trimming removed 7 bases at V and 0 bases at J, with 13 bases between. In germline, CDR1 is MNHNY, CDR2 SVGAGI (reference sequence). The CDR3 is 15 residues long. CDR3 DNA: TGTGCCAGCACCGTGGACAGATTAGCCAAAAACATTCAGTACTTC. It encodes CASTVDRLAKNIQYF.

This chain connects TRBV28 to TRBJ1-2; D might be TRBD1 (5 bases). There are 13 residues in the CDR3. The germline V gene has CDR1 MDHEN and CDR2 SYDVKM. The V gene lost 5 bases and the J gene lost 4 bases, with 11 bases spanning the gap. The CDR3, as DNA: TGTGCCAGCAGTCCCTCCGGGGGCTATGGCTACACCTTC. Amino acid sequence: CASSPSGGYGYTF.